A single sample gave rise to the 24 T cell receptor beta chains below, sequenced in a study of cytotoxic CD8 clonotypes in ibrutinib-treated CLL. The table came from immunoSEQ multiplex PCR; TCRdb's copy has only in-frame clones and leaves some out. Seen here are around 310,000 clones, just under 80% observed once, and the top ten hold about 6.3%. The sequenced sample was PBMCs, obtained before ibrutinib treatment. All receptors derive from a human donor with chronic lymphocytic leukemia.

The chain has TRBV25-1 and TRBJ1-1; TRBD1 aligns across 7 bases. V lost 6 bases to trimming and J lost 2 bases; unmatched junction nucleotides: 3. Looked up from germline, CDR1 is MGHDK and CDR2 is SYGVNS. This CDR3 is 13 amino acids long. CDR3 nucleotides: TGTGCCAGCAGGGACAGGTTTAACACTGAAGCTTTCTTT. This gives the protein CASRDRFNTEAFF.

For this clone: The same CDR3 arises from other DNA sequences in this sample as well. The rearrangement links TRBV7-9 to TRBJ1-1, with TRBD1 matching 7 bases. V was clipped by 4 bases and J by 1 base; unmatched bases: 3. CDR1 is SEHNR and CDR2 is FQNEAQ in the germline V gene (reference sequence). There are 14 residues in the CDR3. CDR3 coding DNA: TGTGCCAGCAGCTCAAGGGGGCAGAACACTGAAGCTTTCTTT. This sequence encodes CASSSRGQNTEAFF.

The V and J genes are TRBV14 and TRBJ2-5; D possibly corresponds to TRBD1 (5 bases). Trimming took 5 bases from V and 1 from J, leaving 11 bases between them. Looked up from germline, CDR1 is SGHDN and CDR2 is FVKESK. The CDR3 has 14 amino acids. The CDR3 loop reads CASSTGVPQETQYF. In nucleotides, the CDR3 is TGTGCCAGCAGCACAGGAGTACCCCAAGAGACCCAGTACTTC.

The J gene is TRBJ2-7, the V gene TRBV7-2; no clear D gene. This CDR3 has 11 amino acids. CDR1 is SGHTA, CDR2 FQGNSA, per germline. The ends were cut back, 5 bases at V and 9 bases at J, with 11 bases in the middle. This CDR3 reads CASSTGSVQYF. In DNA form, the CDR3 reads TGTGCCAGCAGCACCGGGTCCGTGCAGTACTTC.

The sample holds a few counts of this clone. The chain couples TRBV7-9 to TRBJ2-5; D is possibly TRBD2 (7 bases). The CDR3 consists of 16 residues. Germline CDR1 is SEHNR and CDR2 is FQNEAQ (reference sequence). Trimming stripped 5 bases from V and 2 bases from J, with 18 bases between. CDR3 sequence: CASSQTQGRGQETQYF. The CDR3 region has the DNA TGTGCCAGCAGCCAGACTCAGGGGAGGGGGCAAGAGACCCAGTACTTC.

This CDR3 reads CASSARQGAVNEQFF. The CDR3 DNA sequence: TGTGCCAGCAGCGCCAGACAGGGGGCTGTAAATGAGCAGTTCTTC. This chain uses TRBV9 with TRBJ2-1, with 10 bases matching TRBD1. Trimming took 3 bases from V and 7 from J; bases not matched to a gene: 7. The CDR3 contains 15 residues. Germline V gene data show CDR1 as SGDLS and CDR2 as YYNGEE.

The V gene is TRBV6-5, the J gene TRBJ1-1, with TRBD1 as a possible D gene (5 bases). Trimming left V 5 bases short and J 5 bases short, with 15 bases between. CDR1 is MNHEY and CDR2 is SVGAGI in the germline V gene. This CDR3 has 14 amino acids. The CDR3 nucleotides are TGTGCCAGCAGTCAAAATCCGGGGGGGACTGAAGCTTTCTTT. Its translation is CASSQNPGGTEAFF.

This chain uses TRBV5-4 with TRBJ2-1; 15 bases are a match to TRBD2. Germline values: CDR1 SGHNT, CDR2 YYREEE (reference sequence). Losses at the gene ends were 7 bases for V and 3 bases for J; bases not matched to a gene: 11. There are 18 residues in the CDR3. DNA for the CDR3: TGTGCCAGCTGGACGGGACTAGCGGGAGGTTCAAGCTACAATGAGCAGTTCTTC. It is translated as CASWTGLAGGSSYNEQFF.

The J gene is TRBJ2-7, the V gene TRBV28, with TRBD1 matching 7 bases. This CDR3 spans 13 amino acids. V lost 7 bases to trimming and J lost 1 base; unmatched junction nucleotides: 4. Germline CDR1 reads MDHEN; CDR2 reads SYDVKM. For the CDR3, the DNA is TGTGCCAGCAACGTGGACAGGTCCTACGAGCAGTACTTC. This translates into CASNVDRSYEQYF.

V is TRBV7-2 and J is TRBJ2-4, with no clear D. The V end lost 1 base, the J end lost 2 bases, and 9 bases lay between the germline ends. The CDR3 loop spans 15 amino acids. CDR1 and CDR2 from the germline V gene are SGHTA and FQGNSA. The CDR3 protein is CASSLVLGTKNIQYF. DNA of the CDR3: TGTGCCAGCAGCTTAGTTCTGGGGACCAAAAACATTCAGTACTTC.

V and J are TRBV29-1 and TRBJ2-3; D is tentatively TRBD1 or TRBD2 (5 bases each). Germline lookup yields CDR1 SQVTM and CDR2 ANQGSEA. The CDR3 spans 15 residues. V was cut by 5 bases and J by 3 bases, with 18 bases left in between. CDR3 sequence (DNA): TGCAGCGTTCGAGAATCCCCGGGACCTACAGATACGCAGTATTTT. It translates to CSVRESPGPTDTQYF.

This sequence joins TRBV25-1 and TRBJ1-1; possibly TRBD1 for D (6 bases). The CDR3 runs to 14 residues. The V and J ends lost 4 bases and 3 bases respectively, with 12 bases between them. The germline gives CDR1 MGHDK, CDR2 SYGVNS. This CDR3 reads CASSGVDRYTEAFF. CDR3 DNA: TGTGCCAGCAGTGGGGTCGACAGGTACACTGAAGCTTTCTTT.

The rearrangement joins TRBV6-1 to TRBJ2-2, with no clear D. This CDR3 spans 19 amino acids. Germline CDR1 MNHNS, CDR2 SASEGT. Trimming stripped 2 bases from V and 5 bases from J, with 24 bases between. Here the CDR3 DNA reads TGTGCCAGCAGTGAAATGGTGTGGCACCTATCCCTCGGGACCGGGGAGCTGTTTTTT. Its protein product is CASSEMVWHLSLGTGELFF.

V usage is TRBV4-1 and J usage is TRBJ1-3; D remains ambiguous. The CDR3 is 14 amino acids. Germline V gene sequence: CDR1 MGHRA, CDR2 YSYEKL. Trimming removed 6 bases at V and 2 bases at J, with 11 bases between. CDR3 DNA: TGCGCCAGCAGGCAAACTGAGACTGGAAACACCATATATTTT. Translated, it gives CASRQTETGNTIYF.

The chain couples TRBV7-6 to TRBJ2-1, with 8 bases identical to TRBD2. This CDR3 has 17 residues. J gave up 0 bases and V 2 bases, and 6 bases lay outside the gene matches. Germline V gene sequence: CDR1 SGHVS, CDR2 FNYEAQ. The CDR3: CASSLSTSGRSYNEQFF. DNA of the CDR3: TGTGCCAGCAGCTTAAGTACTAGCGGACGCTCCTACAATGAGCAGTTCTTC.

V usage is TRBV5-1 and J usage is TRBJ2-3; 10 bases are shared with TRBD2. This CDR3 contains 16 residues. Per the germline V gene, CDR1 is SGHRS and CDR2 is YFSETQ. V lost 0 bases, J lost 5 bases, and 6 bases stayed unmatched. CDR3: CASSLGTSGAGDTQYF. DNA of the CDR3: TGCGCCAGCAGCTTGGGGACTAGCGGAGCGGGAGATACGCAGTATTTT. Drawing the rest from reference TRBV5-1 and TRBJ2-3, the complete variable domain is KAGVTQTPRYLIKTRGQQVTLSCSPISGHRSVSWYQQTPGQGLQFLFEYFSETQRNKGNFPGRFSGRQFSNSRSEMNVSTLELGDSALYLCASSLGTSGAGDTQYFGPGTRLTVL.

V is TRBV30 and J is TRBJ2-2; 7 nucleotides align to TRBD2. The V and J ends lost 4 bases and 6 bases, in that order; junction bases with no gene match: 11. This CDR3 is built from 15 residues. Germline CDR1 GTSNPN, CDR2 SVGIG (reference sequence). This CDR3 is CAWIPQLGLAGELFF. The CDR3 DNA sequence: TGTGCCTGGATCCCCCAACTAGGACTAGCCGGGGAGCTGTTTTTT.

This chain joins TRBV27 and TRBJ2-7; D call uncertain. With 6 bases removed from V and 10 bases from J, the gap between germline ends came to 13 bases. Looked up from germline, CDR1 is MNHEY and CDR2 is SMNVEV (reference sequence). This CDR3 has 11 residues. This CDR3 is CASRNSKIQYF. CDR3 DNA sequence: TGTGCCAGCAGGAACAGTAAAATACAGTACTTC.

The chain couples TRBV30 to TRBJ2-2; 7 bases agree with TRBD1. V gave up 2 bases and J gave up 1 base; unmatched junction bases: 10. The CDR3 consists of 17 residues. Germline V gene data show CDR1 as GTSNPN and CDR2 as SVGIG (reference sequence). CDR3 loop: CAWSFAGGTENTGELFF. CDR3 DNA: TGTGCCTGGAGTTTCGCTGGTGGGACAGAGAACACCGGGGAGCTGTTTTTT. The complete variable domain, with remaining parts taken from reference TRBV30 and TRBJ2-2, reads SQTIHQWPATLVQPVGSPLSLECTVEGTSNPNLYWYRQAAGRGLQLLFYSVGIGQISSEVPQNLSASRPQDRQFILSSKKLLLSDSGFYLCAWSFAGGTENTGELFFGEGSRLTVL.

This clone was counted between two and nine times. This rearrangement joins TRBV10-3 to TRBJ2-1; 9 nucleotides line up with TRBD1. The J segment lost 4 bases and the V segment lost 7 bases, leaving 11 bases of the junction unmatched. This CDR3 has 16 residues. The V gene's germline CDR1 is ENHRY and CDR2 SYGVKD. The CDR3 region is CAIMPGQGVLYNEQFF. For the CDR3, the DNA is TGTGCCATCATGCCGGGACAGGGAGTTCTATACAATGAGCAGTTCTTC.

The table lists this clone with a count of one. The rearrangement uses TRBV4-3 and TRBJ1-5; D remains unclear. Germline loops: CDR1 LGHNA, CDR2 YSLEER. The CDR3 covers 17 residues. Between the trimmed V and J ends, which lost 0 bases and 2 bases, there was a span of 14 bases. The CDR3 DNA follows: TGCGCCAGCAGCCAAGATGCCTACGGAGATGGCAATCAGCCCCAGCATTTT. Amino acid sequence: CASSQDAYGDGNQPQHF.

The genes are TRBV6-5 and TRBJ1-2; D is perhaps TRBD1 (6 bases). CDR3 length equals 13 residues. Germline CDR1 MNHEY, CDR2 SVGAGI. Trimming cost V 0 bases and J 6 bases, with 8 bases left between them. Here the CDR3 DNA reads TGTGCCAGCAGTTACTCAGGGGGACATGGCTACACCTTC. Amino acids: CASSYSGGHGYTF.

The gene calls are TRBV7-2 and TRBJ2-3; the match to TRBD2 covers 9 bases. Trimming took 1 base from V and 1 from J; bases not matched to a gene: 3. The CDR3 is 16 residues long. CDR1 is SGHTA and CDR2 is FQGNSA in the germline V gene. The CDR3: CASSLGASGGTDTQYF. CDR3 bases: TGTGCCAGCAGCTTAGGGGCTAGCGGGGGCACAGATACGCAGTATTTT.

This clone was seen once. DNA for the CDR3: TGTGCCAGCAGCCAGGGGGGGAGGGGAGCCTACGAGCAGTACTTC. Its translation: CASSQGGRGAYEQYF. The V call is TRBV2, the J call TRBJ2-7, with D tentatively TRBD1 or TRBD2 (7 bases each). CDR3 length: 15 amino acids. Trimming pared 6 bases from V and 2 bases from J, leaving 17 bases between. Germline V gene lookup returns CDR1 SNHLY and CDR2 FYNNEI.